The following is a TCR beta chain sequence with its context. This sample is part of a study of shared clonotypes between healthy human individuals. From germline, CDR1 is SEHNR and CDR2 FQNEAQ (reference sequence). With V trimmed by 1 base and J by 5 bases, 7 bases remained unmatched. This CDR3 contains 15 residues. Caucasian adults residing in Nashville, Tennessee made up all the donors. Only in-frame clones appear in the TCRdb table, and some are missing; sequencing was by immunoSEQ multiplex PCR. This table holds 450,000 to 650,000 clones, around three quarters found once. The receptor's source is a woman in her thirties or forties in good health. Some clones in this sample may be carry-over from other donors' samples. The chain is built from TRBV7-9 and TRBJ1-1; 7 bases are shared with TRBD1. Sequencing used PBMCs. The CDR3 is CASSLGIGGYTEAFF. CDR3 coding DNA: TGTGCCAGCAGCTTAGGGATAGGGGGCTATACTGAAGCTTTCTTT.